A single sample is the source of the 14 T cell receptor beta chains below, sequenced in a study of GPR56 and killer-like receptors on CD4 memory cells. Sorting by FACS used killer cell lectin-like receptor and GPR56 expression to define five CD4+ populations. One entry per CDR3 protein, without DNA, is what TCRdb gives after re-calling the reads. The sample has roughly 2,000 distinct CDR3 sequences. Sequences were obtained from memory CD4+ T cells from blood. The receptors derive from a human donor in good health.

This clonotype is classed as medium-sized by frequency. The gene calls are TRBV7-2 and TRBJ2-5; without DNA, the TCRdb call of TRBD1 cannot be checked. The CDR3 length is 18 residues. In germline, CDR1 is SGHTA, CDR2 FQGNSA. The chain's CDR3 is CASSLHARDGLSFETQYF.

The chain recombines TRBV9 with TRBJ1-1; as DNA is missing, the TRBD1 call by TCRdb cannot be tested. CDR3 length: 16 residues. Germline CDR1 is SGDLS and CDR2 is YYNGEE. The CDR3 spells CASSVGWGNGGTEAFF.

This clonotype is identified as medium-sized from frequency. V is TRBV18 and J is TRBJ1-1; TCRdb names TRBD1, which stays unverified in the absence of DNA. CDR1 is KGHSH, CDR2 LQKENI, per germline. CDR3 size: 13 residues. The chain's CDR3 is CASSPSGQGRAFF.

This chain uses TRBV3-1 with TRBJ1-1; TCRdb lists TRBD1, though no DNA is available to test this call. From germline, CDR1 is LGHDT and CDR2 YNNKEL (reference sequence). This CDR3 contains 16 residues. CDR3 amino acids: CASSHGTGGLNTEAFF. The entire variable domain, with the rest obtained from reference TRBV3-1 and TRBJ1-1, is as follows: DTAVSQTPKYLVTQMGNDKSIKCEQNLGHDTMYWYKQDSKKFLKIMFSYNNKELIINETVPNRFSPKSPDKAHLNLHINSLELGDSAVYFCASSHGTGGLNTEAFFGQGTRLTVV.

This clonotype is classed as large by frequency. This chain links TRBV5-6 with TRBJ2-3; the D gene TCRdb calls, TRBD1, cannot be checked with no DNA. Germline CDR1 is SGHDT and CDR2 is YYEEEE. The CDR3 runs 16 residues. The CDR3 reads CASSPTGAPSTDTQYF.

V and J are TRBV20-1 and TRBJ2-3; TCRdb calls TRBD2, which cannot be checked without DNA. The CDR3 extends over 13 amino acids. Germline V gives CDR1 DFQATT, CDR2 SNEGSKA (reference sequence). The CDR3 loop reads CSARAGGTDTQYF.

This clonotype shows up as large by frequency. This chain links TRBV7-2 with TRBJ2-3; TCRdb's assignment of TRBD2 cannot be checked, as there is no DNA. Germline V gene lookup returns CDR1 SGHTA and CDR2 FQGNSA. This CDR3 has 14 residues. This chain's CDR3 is CASSLSSGGDTQYF.

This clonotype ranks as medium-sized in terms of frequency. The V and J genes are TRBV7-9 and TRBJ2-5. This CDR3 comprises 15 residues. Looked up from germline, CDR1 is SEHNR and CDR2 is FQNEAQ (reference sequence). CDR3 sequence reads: CASSLVAGLGETQYF.

The CDR3 reads CASSGASSYNEQFF. The chain employs TRBV9 and TRBJ2-1; TCRdb indicates TRBD2, and absent DNA this call remains unverified. The CDR3 extends over 14 amino acids. Per the germline V gene, CDR1 is SGDLS and CDR2 is YYNGEE.

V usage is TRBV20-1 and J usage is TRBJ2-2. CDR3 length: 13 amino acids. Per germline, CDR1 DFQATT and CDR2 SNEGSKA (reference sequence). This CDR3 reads CSAWVPNTGELFF.

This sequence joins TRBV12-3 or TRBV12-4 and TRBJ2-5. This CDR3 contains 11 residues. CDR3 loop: CASSLVETQYF.

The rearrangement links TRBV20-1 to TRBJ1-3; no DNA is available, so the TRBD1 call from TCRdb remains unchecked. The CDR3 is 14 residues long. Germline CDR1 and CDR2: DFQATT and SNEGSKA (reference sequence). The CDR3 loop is CSARPPGTGNTIYF.

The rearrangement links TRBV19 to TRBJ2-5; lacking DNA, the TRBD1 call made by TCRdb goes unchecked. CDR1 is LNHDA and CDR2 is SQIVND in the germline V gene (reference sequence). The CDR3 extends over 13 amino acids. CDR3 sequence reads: CASTQDRVETQYF.

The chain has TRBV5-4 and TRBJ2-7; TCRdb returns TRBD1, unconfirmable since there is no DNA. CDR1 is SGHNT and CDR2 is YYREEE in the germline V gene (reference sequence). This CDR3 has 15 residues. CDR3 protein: CASSSMTGSSYEQYF.